The T cell receptor (beta chain) under discussion was sequenced for a study of blood T cell repertoires in COVID-19. The wider study: Sites in the United States, Italy and Spain provided acute and convalescent COVID-19 samples. T cells, B-cell-depleted T cells, or PBMCs provided the cDNA or gDNA that served as material.

In the authors' methods: Amplifying reference gene primers gave estimates of nucleated cell counts. Assay: immunoSEQ multiplex PCR; the TCRdb copy retains only in-frame clones and omits some. V, J and clone size are taken as reported in that table, and D and trimming were inferred from the DNA itself. The sample has about 35,000 clones; about 89% are singletons. The CDR3 consists of 15 residues. The ends lost 6 bases at V and 2 bases at J; junction bases unmatched: 8. Germline CDR1 reads MNHEY; CDR2 reads SMNVEV (reference sequence). This TCR was sampled from a man older than 75 with active COVID-19. Sequenced material: peripheral blood. V is TRBV27 and J is TRBJ2-7, with 9 nucleotides matching TRBD2. The CDR3 DNA reads TGTGCCAGCAGCGATCCCCGGACTAGCGCCTACGAGCAGTACTTC. This translates into CASSDPRTSAYEQYF.